This T cell receptor (beta chain) was recorded in a study of blood T cell repertoires in COVID-19. At the level of the study: COVID-19 samples from acute and convalescent phases originated in the United States, Italy and Spain. Sample material is recorded as cDNA or gDNA derived from T cells, B-cell-depleted T cells, or PBMCs.

Unmatched junction bases numbered 14, after V lost 2 bases and J lost 7 bases. Germline lookup yields CDR1 SGHKS and CDR2 YYEKEE (reference sequence). The CDR3 loop spans 17 amino acids. The authors' processing: Reference gene primer amplification gave estimated nucleated cell counts. Some clones are missing from TCRdb's copy, which holds only in-frame ones; the method was immunoSEQ multiplex PCR. V, J and clone size derive from that table, while D and trimming were established from the DNA sequence. The table records approximately 220,000 clones, around four fifths of them present only once. Sequencing used peripheral blood. The clonotype originates from a man aged 35 to 55 with acute or convalescent COVID-19. The genes are TRBV5-5 and TRBJ1-5; 8 nucleotides align to TRBD1. CDR3 protein: CASSFGHGQGLSQPQHF. Here the CDR3 DNA reads TGTGCCAGCAGCTTCGGTCATGGACAGGGCCTTTCCCAGCCCCAGCATTTT.